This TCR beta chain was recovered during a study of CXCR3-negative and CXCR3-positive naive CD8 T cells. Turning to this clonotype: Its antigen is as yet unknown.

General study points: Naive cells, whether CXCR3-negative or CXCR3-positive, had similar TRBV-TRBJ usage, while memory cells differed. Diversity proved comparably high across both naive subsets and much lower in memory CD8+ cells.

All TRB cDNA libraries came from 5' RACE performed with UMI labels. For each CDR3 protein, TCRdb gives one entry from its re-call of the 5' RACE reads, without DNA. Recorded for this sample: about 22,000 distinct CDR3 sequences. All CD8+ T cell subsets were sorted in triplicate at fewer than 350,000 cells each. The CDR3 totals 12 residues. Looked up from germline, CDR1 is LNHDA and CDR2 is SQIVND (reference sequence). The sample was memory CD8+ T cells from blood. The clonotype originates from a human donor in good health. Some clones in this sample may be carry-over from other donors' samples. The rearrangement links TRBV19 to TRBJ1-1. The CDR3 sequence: CASGVLGTEAFF.